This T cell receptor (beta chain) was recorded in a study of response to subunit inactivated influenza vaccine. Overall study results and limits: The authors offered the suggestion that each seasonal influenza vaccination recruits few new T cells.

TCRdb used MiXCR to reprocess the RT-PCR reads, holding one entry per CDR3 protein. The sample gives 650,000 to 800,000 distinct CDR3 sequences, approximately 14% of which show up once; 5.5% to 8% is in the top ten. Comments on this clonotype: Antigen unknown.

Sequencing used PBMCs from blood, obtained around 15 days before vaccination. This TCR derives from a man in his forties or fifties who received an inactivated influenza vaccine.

CDR3 DNA sequence: TGTGCCAGCATGGGACGGCTCGTCTCTGGGGCCAACGTCCTGACTTTC. Translated: CASMGRLVSGANVLTF. The genes are TRBV3-1 and TRBJ2-6; the D call may be TRBD1 or TRBD2 (5 bases each). The CDR3 covers 16 residues. Germline lookup yields CDR1 LGHDT and CDR2 YNNKEL (reference sequence). The germline V and J ends were trimmed by 7 bases and 0 bases, with 13 bases remaining between them. Full variable domain (missing parts from reference TRBV3-1 and TRBJ2-6): DTAVSQTPKYLVTQMGNDKSIKCEQNLGHDTMYWYKQDSKKFLKIMFSYNNKELIINETVPNRFSPKSPDKAHLNLHINSLELGDSAVYFCASMGRLVSGANVLTFGAGSRLTVL.